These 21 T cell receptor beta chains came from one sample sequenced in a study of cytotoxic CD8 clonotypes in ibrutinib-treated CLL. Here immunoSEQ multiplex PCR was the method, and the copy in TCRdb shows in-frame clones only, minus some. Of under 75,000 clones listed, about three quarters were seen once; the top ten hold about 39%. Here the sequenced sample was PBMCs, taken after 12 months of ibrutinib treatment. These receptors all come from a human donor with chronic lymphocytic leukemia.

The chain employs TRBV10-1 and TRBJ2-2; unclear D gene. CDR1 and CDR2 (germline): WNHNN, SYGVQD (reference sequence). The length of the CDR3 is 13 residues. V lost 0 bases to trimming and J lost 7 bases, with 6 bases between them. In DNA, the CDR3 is TGCGCCAGCAGTGAGTCAGGGAACGGGGAGCTGTTTTTT. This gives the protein CASSESGNGELFF.

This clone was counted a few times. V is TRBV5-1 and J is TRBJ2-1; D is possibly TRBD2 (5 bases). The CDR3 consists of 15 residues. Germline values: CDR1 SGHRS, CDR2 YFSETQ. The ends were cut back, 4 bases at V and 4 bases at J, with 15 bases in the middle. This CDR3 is CASSLEPTSYNEQFF. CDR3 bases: TGCGCCAGCAGCCTCGAACCCACTAGTTACAATGAGCAGTTCTTC.

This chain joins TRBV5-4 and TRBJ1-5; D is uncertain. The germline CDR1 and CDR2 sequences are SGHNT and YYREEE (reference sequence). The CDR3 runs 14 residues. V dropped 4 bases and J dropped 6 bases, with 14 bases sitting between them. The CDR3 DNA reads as TGTGCCAGCAGCGTGGACGGGCAGAGTCAGCCCCAGCATTTT. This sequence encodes CASSVDGQSQPQHF.

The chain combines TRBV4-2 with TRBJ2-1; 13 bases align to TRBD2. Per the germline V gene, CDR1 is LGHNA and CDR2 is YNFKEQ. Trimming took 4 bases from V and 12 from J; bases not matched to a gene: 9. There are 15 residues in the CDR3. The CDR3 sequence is CASSPGTSGITRQFF. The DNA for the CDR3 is TGTGCCAGCAGCCCCGGGACTAGCGGGATCACTCGGCAGTTCTTC.

The CDR3 region is CASGRTSGTETQYF. Written as DNA, the CDR3 is TGTGCCAGCGGGAGGACTAGCGGGACAGAGACCCAGTACTTC. The J gene is TRBJ2-5, the V gene TRBV7-6; TRBD2 matches 12 bases. CDR3 length: 14 residues. Germline V lookup: CDR1 SGHVS, CDR2 FNYEAQ. The trim removed 8 bases at V and 4 bases at J, leaving 5 bases unmatched. The whole variable domain, filled in from reference TRBV7-6 and TRBJ2-5, reads GAGVSQSPRYKVTKRGQDVALRCDPISGHVSLYWYRQALGQGPEFLTYFNYEAQQDKSGLPNDRFSAERPEGSISTLTIQRTEQRDSAMYRCASGRTSGTETQYFGPGTRLLVL.

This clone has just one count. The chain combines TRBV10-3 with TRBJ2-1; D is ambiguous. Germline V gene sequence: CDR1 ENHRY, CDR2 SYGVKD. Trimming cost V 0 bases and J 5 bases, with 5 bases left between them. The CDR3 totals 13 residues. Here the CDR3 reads CAISESSDNEQFF. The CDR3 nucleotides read TGTGCCATCAGTGAGTCGTCAGACAATGAGCAGTTCTTC.

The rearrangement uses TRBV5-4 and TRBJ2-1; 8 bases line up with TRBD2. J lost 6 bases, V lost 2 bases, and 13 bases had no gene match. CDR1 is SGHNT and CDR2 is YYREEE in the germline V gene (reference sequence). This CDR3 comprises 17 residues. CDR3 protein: CASSFPSSGSGSNEQFF. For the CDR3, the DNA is TGTGCCAGCAGCTTCCCCAGCAGCGGGAGTGGGAGCAATGAGCAGTTCTTC.

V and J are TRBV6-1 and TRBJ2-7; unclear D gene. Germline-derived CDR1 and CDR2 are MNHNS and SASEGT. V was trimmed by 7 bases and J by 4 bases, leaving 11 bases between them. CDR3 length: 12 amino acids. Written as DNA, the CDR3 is TGTGCCAGCACACCACGGAGATACGAGCAGTACTTC. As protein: CASTPRRYEQYF.

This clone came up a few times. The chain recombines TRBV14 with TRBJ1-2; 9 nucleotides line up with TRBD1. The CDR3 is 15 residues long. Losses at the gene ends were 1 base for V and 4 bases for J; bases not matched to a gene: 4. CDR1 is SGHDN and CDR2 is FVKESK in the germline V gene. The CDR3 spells CASSQAVTGGYGYTF. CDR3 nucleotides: TGTGCCAGCAGCCAAGCTGTGACAGGGGGCTATGGCTACACCTTC. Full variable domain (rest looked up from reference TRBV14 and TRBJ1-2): EAGVTQFPSHSVIEKGQTVTLRCDPISGHDNLYWYRRVMGKEIKFLLHFVKESKQDESGMPNNRFLAERTGGTYSTLKVQPAELEDSGVYFCASSQAVTGGYGYTFGSGTRLTVV.

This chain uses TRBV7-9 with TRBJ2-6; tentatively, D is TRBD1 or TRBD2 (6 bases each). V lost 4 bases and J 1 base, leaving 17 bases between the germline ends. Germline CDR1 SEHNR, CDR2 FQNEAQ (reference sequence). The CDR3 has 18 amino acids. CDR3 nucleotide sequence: TGTGCCAGCAGCTGGAGGGACATCCTGGCATCTGGGGCCAACGTCCTGACTTTC. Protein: CASSWRDILASGANVLTF.

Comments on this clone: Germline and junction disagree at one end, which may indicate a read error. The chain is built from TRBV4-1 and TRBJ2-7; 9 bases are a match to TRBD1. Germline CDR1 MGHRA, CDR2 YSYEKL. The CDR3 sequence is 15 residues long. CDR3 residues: CASSHTDRGPYSKTF. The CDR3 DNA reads TGCGCCAGCAGCCATACGGACAGGGGTCCCTATAGCAAGACTTTC.

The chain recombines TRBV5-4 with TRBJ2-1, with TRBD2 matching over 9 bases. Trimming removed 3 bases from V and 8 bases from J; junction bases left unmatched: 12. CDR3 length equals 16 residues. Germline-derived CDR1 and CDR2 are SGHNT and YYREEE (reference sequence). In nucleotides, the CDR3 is TGTGCCAGCAGCTCCGGGACTAGCCGGACGGGCTATGAGCAGTTCTTC. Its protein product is CASSSGTSRTGYEQFF.

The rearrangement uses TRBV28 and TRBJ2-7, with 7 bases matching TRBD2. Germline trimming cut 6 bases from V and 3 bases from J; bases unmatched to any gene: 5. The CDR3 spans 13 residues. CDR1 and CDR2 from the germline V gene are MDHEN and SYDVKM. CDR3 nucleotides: TGTGCCAGCAGAGGCGGCGGGAGCTACGAGCAGTACTTC. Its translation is CASRGGGSYEQYF.

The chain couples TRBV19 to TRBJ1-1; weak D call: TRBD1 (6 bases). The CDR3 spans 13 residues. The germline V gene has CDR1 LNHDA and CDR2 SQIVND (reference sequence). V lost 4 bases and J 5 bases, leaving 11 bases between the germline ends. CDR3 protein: CASSTGQGTEAFF. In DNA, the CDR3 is TGTGCCAGTAGTACGGGCCAGGGGACTGAAGCTTTCTTT.

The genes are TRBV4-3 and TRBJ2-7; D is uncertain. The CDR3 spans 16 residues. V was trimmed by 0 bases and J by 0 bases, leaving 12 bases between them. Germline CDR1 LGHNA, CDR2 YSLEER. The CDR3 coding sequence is TGCGCCAGCAGCCAAGATTCTTTCCTGAACTCCTACGAGCAGTACTTC. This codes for CASSQDSFLNSYEQYF.

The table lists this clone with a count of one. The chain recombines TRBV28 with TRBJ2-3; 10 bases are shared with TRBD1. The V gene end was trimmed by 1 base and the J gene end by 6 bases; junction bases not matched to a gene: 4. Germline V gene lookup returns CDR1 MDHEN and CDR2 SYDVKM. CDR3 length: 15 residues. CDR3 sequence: CASSLYGTGVDTQYF. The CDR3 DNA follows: TGTGCCAGCAGTTTATACGGGACAGGGGTGGATACGCAGTATTTT. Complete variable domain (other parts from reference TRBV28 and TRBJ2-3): DVKVTQSSRYLVKRTGEKVFLECVQDMDHENMFWYRQDPGLGLRLIYFSYDVKMKEKGDIPEGYSVSREKKERFSLILESASTNQTSMYLCASSLYGTGVDTQYFGPGTRLTVL.

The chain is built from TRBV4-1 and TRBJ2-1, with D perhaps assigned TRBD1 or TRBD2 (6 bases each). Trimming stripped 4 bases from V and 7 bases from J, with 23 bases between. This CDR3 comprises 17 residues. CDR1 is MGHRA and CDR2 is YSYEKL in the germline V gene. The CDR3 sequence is CASSRGGLAALGNEQFF. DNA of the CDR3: TGCGCCAGCAGCCGTGGGGGGCTGGCGGCTCTGGGGAATGAGCAGTTCTTC.

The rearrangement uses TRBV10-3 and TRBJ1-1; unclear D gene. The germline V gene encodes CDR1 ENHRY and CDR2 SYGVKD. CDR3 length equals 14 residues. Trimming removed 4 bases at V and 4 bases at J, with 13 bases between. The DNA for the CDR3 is TGTGCCATCAGTGGAGTGGGTGTGGGCACTGAAGCTTTCTTT. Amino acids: CAISGVGVGTEAFF.

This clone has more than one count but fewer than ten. In DNA, the CDR3 is TGTGCCAGCAGCTCACTAGGGGTGGAGACCCAGTACTTC. Translated, it gives CASSSLGVETQYF. J is TRBJ2-5 and V is TRBV7-9; D tentatively fits TRBD1 or TRBD2 (5 bases each). V was clipped by 4 bases and J by 5 bases, with 11 bases between them. This CDR3 has 13 amino acids. Germline V gene sequence: CDR1 SEHNR, CDR2 FQNEAQ (reference sequence).

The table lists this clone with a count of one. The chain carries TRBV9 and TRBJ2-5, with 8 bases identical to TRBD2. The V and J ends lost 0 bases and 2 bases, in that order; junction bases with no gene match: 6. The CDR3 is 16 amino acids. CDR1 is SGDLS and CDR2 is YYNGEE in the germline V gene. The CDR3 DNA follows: TGTGCCAGCAGCGTAGCTGGGGTAGCGGGGCAAGAGACCCAGTACTTC. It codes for CASSVAGVAGQETQYF.

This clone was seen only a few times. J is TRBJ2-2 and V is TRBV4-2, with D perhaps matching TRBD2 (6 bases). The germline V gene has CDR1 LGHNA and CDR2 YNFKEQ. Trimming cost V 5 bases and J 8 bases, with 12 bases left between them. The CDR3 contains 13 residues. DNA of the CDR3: TGTGCCAGCAGCAAACGACTAGTGGGGGAGCTGTTTTTT. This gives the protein CASSKRLVGELFF.